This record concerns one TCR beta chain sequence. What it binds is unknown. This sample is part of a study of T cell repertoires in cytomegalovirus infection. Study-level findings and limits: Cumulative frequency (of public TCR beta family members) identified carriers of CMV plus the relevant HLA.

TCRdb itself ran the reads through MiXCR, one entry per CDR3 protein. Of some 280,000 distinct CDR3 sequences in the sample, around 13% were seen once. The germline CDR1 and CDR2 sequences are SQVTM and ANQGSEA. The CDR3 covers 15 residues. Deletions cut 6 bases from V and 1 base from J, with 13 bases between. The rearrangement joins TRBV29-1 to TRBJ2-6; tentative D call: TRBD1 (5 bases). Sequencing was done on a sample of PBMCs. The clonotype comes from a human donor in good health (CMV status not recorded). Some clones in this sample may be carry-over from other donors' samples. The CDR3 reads CSVGRQTSGANVLTF. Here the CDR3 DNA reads TGCAGCGTCGGTCGACAGACGTCTGGGGCCAACGTCCTGACTTTC.